The next 10 T cell receptor beta chains were all read from a single sample in a study of cytomegalovirus exposure and HLA in healthy donors. 13 Jbeta primers and 60 Vbeta primers were used for the PCR. Sequencing used immunoSEQ multiplex PCR; TCRdb keeps in-frame clones, though not all of them. Seen here are 65,000 to 95,000 clones, around 75% observed once, and the top ten hold around 12%. The sequenced sample consisted of PBMCs. The origin of the receptors is a man aged 70 or older in good health and CMV-seronegative.

This clone showed up just once. The chain combines TRBV2 with TRBJ2-5, with a tentative D call TRBD1 (5 bases). The closer fit of TRBJ2-7 to the DNA end suggests the J call may be wrong. The CDR3 has 14 amino acids. CDR1 SNHLY and CDR2 FYNNEI come from the germline V gene. The CDR3 nucleotides read TGTGCCAGCAGGGGGCCAGGACGAGTTTACGAGCAGTACTTC. Its protein is CASRGPGRVYEQYF.

In its sample, this clone was seen once. This chain connects TRBV5-5 to TRBJ2-7; 8 nucleotides line up with TRBD2. The CDR3 spans 15 residues. Per germline, CDR1 SGHKS and CDR2 YYEKEE (reference sequence). The J segment lost 6 bases and the V segment lost 4 bases, leaving 12 bases of the junction unmatched. CDR3 in DNA: TGTGCCAGCAGCCAGACAGCGGGAGTAATCTGCGAGCAGTACTTC. It translates to CASSQTAGVICEQYF.

This chain links TRBV6-5 with TRBJ2-7; unclear D gene. The CDR3 contains 14 residues. Trimming shortened V by 7 bases and J by 0 bases, and 13 bases separated the two germline ends. Germline CDR1 is MNHEY and CDR2 is SVGAGI. This chain's CDR3 is CASTLDGSSYEQYF. The CDR3 bases are TGTGCCAGCACCCTAGACGGCAGCTCCTACGAGCAGTACTTC.

The V and J genes are TRBV5-4 and TRBJ2-3, with a possible D match to TRBD1 (6 bases). The CDR3 spans 15 residues. The V gene lost 2 bases and the J gene lost 2 bases, with 12 bases spanning the gap. Germline lookup yields CDR1 SGHNT and CDR2 YYREEE (reference sequence). The CDR3 region is CASSFGAGVTDTQYF. For the CDR3, the DNA is TGTGCCAGCAGCTTTGGGGCAGGGGTCACAGATACGCAGTATTTT.

The gene calls are TRBV5-5 and TRBJ2-1, with TRBD1 identical over 10 bases. With 4 bases clipped from V and 2 bases from J, the junction kept 3 bases outside the gene matches. Germline CDR1 reads SGHKS; CDR2 reads YYEKEE (reference sequence). The CDR3 consists of 15 residues. The CDR3 nucleotides are TGTGCCAGCAGCAGACAGGGGGCGGCCTACAATGAGCAGTTCTTC. Amino acid sequence: CASSRQGAAYNEQFF.

This sequence joins TRBV5-4 and TRBJ1-3, with a weak D call TRBD1 (5 bases). CDR1 is SGHNT and CDR2 is YYREEE in the germline V gene (reference sequence). The CDR3 extends over 15 amino acids. With 0 bases removed from V and 4 bases from J, the gap between germline ends came to 11 bases. As DNA, the CDR3 is TGTGCCAGCAGCTTGGAGGCAGGGAAAGGAAACACCATATATTTT. Translating it yields CASSLEAGKGNTIYF.

The CDR3, as DNA: TGTGCCAGCAGCTTGGGGACAGCAACCGATGGCTACACCTTC. Its translation: CASSLGTATDGYTF. This chain links TRBV5-4 with TRBJ1-2; D is perhaps TRBD1 (6 bases). The CDR3 is 14 residues long. With 0 bases removed from V and 6 bases from J, the gap between germline ends came to 12 bases. CDR1 is SGHNT and CDR2 is YYREEE in the germline V gene (reference sequence).

This sequence joins TRBV10-1 and TRBJ1-5; tentative D call: TRBD1 (5 bases). Germline V gene data show CDR1 as WNHNN and CDR2 as SYGVQD (reference sequence). The CDR3 contains 16 residues. The V end lost 2 bases, the J end lost 2 bases, and 13 bases lay between the germline ends. The CDR3 loop reads CASSEGAGKGNQPQHF. Written as DNA, the CDR3 is TGCGCCAGCAGTGAGGGGGCAGGGAAAGGCAATCAGCCCCAGCATTTT.

The chain recombines TRBV19 with TRBJ1-1; no clear D. The V end lost 6 bases, the J end lost 5 bases, and 25 bases lay between the germline ends. The germline CDR1 and CDR2 sequences are LNHDA and SQIVND (reference sequence). This CDR3 has 17 amino acids. The CDR3 DNA reads as TGTGCCAGTAGCCCATACTACCCGACCGACCCGAGGACTGAAGCTTTCTTT. Residues: CASSPYYPTDPRTEAFF.

The chain uses TRBV23-1 and TRBJ2-7, with TRBD2 matching over 7 bases. TRBV23-1 is treated as an ORF (open reading frame) with a function not yet certain. The CDR3 is 14 residues long. V lost 4 bases and J lost 0; bases outside the gene matches: 3. The CDR3 DNA reads TGCGCCAGCAGTCTGGGAGGGAGCTCCTACGAGCAGTACTTC. Amino acid sequence: CASSLGGSSYEQYF.